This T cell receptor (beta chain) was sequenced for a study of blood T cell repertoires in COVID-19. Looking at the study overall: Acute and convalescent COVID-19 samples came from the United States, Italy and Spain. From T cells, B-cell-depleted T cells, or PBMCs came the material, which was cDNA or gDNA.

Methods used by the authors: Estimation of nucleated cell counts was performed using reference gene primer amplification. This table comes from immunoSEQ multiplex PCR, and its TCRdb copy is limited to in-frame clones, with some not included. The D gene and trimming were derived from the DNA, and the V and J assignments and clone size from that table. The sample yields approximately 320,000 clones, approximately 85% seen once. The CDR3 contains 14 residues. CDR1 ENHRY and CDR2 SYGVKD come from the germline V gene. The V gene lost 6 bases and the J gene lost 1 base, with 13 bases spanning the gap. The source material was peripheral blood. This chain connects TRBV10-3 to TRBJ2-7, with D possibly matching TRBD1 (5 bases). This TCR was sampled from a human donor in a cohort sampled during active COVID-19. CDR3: CAIRHPDRSYEQYF. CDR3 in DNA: TGTGCCATCAGGCACCCTGACAGATCCTACGAGCAGTACTTC.